This T cell receptor beta chain was captured by sequencing in a study of shared clonotypes between healthy human individuals. As to this clone: The antigen remains unidentified.

Study-level points and caveats: Generally, naive subsets (rather than memory subsets) showed larger estimated richness. When compared with the clonotypes that were shared by all four sorted-subset donors, the non-shared clonotypes turned out to have lower generation probabilities.

Original data processing: There were no quality scores in the junction-only immunoSEQ sequences, so filtering differed. Repertoires were generated with immunoSEQ multiplex PCR, while TCRdb's copy carries only in-frame clones and drops some. V, J and clone size are those of that table, while D and trimming were read from the DNA. The sample includes roughly 2.4 million clones, around 95% of them seen just once. Researchers partitioned CD4+ cells into CD45RA+ naive and CD45RA-negative memory subsets. CDR1 and CDR2 (germline): GTSNPN, SVGIG (reference sequence). Between the trimmed V and J ends, which lost 2 bases and 2 bases, there was a span of 6 bases. The CDR3 runs 12 residues.

This sequence joins TRBV30 and TRBJ1-1; D call uncertain. The sample was naive CD4+ T cells sorted from blood. Subset reported: CD45RA+ positively selected. The TCR sequence derives from a man younger than 35 in good health. The CDR3 here is CAWSFTNTEAFF. The CDR3 coding sequence is TGTGCCTGGAGTTTTACAAACACTGAAGCTTTCTTT.